The text below deals with one T cell receptor beta chain. This may arise from a read error, as a much more abundant clone is one base away. This entry is derived from a study of tumor-infiltrating lymphocytes in primary liver carcinoma. Across the whole study: Tumors were staged T1-T3 N0M0 and measured about 4 to 11 cm across. In every tissue type, samples returned a similar yield of roughly 3.65 to 7.5 million productive TCRbeta reads.

In addition to blood RNA drawn from unsorted whole blood, germline DNA was extracted. Unmatched junction bases numbered 8, after V lost 1 base and J lost 5 bases. In germline, CDR1 is LGHNA, CDR2 YNFKEQ. The CDR3 spans 15 residues. Synthesis of TCR beta cDNA was carried out from 500 ng total RNA with a constant-region primer. Modified slightly, ARM-PCR produced TCR beta libraries over three nested multiplex PCR rounds. In the first two PCR rounds, TRBV1-TRBV30 forward primers were paired with a C-beta reverse primer, and each round lasted approximately 9 cycles. One entry per CDR3 protein results from TCRdb running MiXCR on the multiplex PCR reads. The repertoire holds a few hundred thousand distinct CDR3 sequences, roughly three fifths seen once, with about a sixth in the top ten.

The clonotype was recovered from a woman under 40 with primary liver carcinoma and hepatitis B virus infection. This chain uses TRBV4-2 with TRBJ2-7, with TRBD2 identical over 7 bases. The specimen was peripheral blood. The CDR3 DNA is TGTGCCAGCAGCCAAGCGAGCGGGAATGATCACGAGCAGTACTTC. Translating it yields CASSQASGNDHEQYF.